This entry is about one TCR beta chain. Its antigen is unidentified. Only in-frame clones appear in the TCRdb table, and some are missing; sequencing was by immunoSEQ multiplex PCR. The sample gives 100,000 to 150,000 clones, about 94% of which show up once; more than 4.5% is in the top ten. The data belong to a study of T cell responses to AZD1222 COVID-19 vaccine. The CDR3 length is 15 residues. Germline loops: CDR1 LGHDT, CDR2 YNNKEL (reference sequence). The ends were cut back, 1 base at V and 7 bases at J, with 13 bases in the middle. Overall study results and limits: A reported finding is that nearly half of spike-specific TCRs target unmutated variant regions. Mostly white British, mostly female donors; authors suggested clonal diversity may be underestimated. Spike-specific TCR breadth and depth grew following two AZD1222 doses. There were repertoire samples only from the period after the peak T cell response.

This sequence was found in an adult in good health. The rearrangement links TRBV3-1 (or the pseudogene TRBV3-2) to TRBJ1-4, with D perhaps TRBD1 (6 bases). The sequenced sample was peripheral blood, obtained on day 0 of AZD1222 vaccination. The CDR3 nucleotides read TGTGCCAGCAGCCAAGCGCAGGGGATCGGTGAAAAACTGTTTTTT. Translation gives CASSQAQGIGEKLFF.